Detailed here is one TCR beta chain. The data were obtained in a study of somatic mutations in cytotoxic T cells in rheumatoid arthritis. The protocol was immunoSEQ multiplex PCR, while the TCRdb copy is restricted to in-frame clones and leaves out a portion. Here the sample spans roughly 6,800 clones, approximately 80% being singletons. Specimen: CD8+ T cells sorted from blood, collected at a follow-up visit. The TCR comes from a woman in her seventies with rheumatoid arthritis.

CDR3 protein: CASSLSGSSYNEQFF. Here the CDR3 DNA reads TGTGCCAGCAGCCTTAGCGGGAGCTCCTACAATGAGCAGTTCTTC. The genes are TRBV9 and TRBJ2-1, with TRBD2 identical over 9 bases. In germline, CDR1 is SGDLS, CDR2 YYNGEE. The CDR3 is 15 amino acids. V gave up 4 bases and J gave up 0 bases; unmatched junction bases: 2.